Each of the 14 T cell receptor beta chains below was sequenced from the same sample in a study of T cell responses to AZD1222 COVID-19 vaccine. Sequencing used immunoSEQ multiplex PCR; TCRdb keeps in-frame clones, though not all of them. This sample has about 150,000 clones, with 90% found just once. Sequenced here: peripheral blood, sampled on day 0 of AZD1222 vaccination. The receptor source for this set is an adult in good health.

This clone came up once. The CDR3 bases are TGTGCCAGCAGCTCCAGGGAGGAGACCCAGTACTTC. Amino acid sequence: CASSSREETQYF. The chain uses TRBV13 and TRBJ2-5; the D call may be TRBD1 or TRBD2 (5 bases each). Germline CDR1 is PRHDT and CDR2 is FYEKMQ (reference sequence). V dropped 4 bases and J dropped 5 bases, with 8 bases sitting between them. The CDR3 extends over 12 amino acids. Together with reference TRBV13 and TRBJ2-5, the CDR3 gives the full variable domain: AAGVIQSPRHLIKEKRETATLKCYPIPRHDTVYWYQQGPGQDPQFLISFYEKMQSDKGSIPDRFSAQQFSDYHSELNMSSLELGDSALYFCASSSREETQYFGPGTRLLVL.

This chain uses TRBV18 with TRBJ1-5; D possibly corresponds to TRBD1 (6 bases). Per the germline V gene, CDR1 is KGHSH and CDR2 is LQKENI. V was clipped by 0 bases and J by 0 bases, with 9 bases between them. This CDR3 spans 16 amino acids. The CDR3 DNA follows: TGTGCCAGCTCACCACCGACAGGCGGTAGCAATCAGCCCCAGCATTTT. Its protein product is CASSPPTGGSNQPQHF.

This clone appeared once. The chain links TRBV5-6 to TRBJ1-6, with D uncertain. The CDR3 has 15 amino acids. Trimming removed 4 bases at V and 7 bases at J, with 15 bases between. The V gene's germline CDR1 is SGHDT and CDR2 YYEEEE. The CDR3 coding sequence is TGTGCCAGCAGCCCGGGTCGGGGAATCAATTCACCCCTCCACTTT. Translating gives CASSPGRGINSPLHF.

The V gene is TRBV28, the J gene TRBJ1-5, with TRBD1 identical over 7 bases. CDR3 size: 15 residues. CDR1 and CDR2 from the germline V gene are MDHEN and SYDVKM. Trimming at V came to 11 bases and at J to 2 bases, leaving 12 bases not matched to a gene. The CDR3 DNA follows: TGTGCCGGTCAGGGGGGGGGTTATCGCAATCAGCCCCAGCATTTT. Protein sequence: CAGQGGGYRNQPQHF.

The J gene is TRBJ2-5, the V gene TRBV7-2; 8 positions agree with TRBD2. The CDR3 sequence is 14 residues long. The V segment lost 4 bases and the J segment 4 bases; nucleotides outside the gene matches: 5. CDR1 SGHTA and CDR2 FQGNSA come from the germline V gene. The CDR3, as DNA: TGTGCCAGCAGCTCCACCGGGACTAGAGAGACCCAGTACTTC. It is translated as CASSSTGTRETQYF.

The gene calls are TRBV19 and TRBJ2-7, with D possibly TRBD2 on 6 matching bases. Trimming left V 0 bases short and J 3 bases short, with 9 bases between. The germline CDR1 and CDR2 sequences are LNHDA and SQIVND (reference sequence). The CDR3 has 14 residues. CDR3 nucleotides: TGTGCCAGTAGTATAGAGGAGGGATTCTACGAGCAGTACTTC. Amino acids: CASSIEEGFYEQYF.

V is TRBV19 and J is TRBJ1-1; TRBD1 aligns across 7 bases. Unmatched junction bases numbered 6, after V lost 3 bases and J lost 5 bases. This CDR3 has 14 residues. The germline gives CDR1 LNHDA, CDR2 SQIVND (reference sequence). CDR3 coding DNA: TGTGCCAGTAGTATCACGACAGGGAGAACTGAAGCTTTCTTT. Protein sequence: CASSITTGRTEAFF.

The chain joins TRBV3-1 (or the pseudogene TRBV3-2) to TRBJ2-5, with unresolved D. The CDR3 spans 13 residues. Germline V gene data show CDR1 as LGHDT and CDR2 as YNNKEL (reference sequence). V lost 3 bases and J lost 0, with 5 bases in between. The CDR3: CASSHRDQETQYF. In DNA, the CDR3 is TGTGCCAGCAGCCACCGGGACCAAGAGACCCAGTACTTC.

The V gene is TRBV18, the J gene TRBJ1-4; D remains ambiguous. The CDR3 spans 14 residues. The germline V and J ends were trimmed by 11 bases and 5 bases, with 18 bases remaining between them. Germline V CDR1 and CDR2: KGHSH, LQKENI. For the CDR3, the DNA is TGTGCCGCCAAGGGTGGGCAGACAAATGAAAAACTGTTTTTT. Translating gives CAAKGGQTNEKLFF.

The V call is TRBV3-1 (or the pseudogene TRBV3-2), the J call TRBJ1-4; D call uncertain. The CDR3 runs 18 residues. In germline, CDR1 is LGHDT, CDR2 YNNKEL (reference sequence). V was cut by 1 base and J by 0 bases, with 15 bases left in between. The CDR3 protein is CASSQVSTDYTTNEKLFF. The CDR3 bases are TGTGCCAGCAGCCAAGTTTCGACGGACTACACAACTAATGAAAAACTGTTTTTT.

Comment on this clone: Other nucleotide sequences from this sample produce the same CDR3. The chain couples TRBV7-2 to TRBJ1-3; D is uncertain. The CDR3 spans 14 residues. Trimming left V 1 base short and J 0 bases short, with 4 bases between. Per the germline V gene, CDR1 is SGHTA and CDR2 is FQGNSA. As DNA, the CDR3 is TGTGCCAGCAGCTTAGTAGGCTCTGGAAACACCATATATTTT. This encodes CASSLVGSGNTIYF.

J is TRBJ2-3 and V is TRBV5-1; D gene uncertain. The CDR3 is 15 residues long. Trimming shortened V by 1 base and J by 0 bases, and 9 bases separated the two germline ends. Germline V lookup: CDR1 SGHRS, CDR2 YFSETQ. The CDR3 sequence is CASSLSAPSTDTQYF. CDR3 in DNA: TGCGCCAGCAGCTTGTCGGCACCTAGCACAGATACGCAGTATTTT.

This chain connects TRBV18 to TRBJ1-1, with D unclear. The germline gives CDR1 KGHSH, CDR2 LQKENI. V was clipped by 2 bases and J by 0 bases, with 10 bases between them. This CDR3 comprises 15 residues. CDR3 nucleotide sequence: TGTGCCAGCTCACCATTAGAGTTCATGAACACTGAAGCTTTCTTT. As protein: CASSPLEFMNTEAFF.

The chain uses TRBV7-3 and TRBJ2-5, with a weak D call TRBD2 (5 bases). This CDR3 has 15 residues. Looked up from germline, CDR1 is SGHTA and CDR2 is FQGTGA. V shed 2 bases and J shed 0 bases, with 10 bases lying between them. The CDR3 DNA reads TGTGCCAGCAGCTTAGAGGGTCACTACCAAGAGACCCAGTACTTC. It codes for CASSLEGHYQETQYF. The entire variable domain, with the rest obtained from reference TRBV7-3 and TRBJ2-5, is as follows: GAGVSQTPSNKVTEKGKYVELRCDPISGHTALYWYRQSLGQGPEFLIYFQGTGAADDSGLPNDRFFAVRPEGSVSTLKIQRTERGDSAVYLCASSLEGHYQETQYFGPGTRLLVL.